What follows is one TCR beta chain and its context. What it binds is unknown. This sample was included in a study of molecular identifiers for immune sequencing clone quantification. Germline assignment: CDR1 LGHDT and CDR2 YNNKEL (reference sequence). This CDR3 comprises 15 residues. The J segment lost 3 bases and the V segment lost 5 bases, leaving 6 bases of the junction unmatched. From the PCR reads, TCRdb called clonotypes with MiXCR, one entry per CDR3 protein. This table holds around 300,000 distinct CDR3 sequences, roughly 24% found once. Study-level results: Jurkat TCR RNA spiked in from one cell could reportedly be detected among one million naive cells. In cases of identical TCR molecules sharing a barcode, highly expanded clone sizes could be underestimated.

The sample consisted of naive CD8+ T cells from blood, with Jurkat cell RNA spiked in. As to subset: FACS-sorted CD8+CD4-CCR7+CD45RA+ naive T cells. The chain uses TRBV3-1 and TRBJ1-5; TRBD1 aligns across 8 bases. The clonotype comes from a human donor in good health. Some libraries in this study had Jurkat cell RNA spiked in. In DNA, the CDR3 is TGTGCCAGCAGCGATCAGGGGGCTTACAATCAGCCCCAGCATTTT. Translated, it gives CASSDQGAYNQPQHF.